The next 15 T cell receptor beta chains were all read from a single sample in a study of T cell responses to AZD1222 COVID-19 vaccine (dated by TCRdb to the early 2020s). Library method: the immunoSEQ multiplex PCR assay. The source is immuneACCESS, and TCRdb retained only in-frame sequences with V and J called. Part of the clones is not carried over; for the studies checked, unresolved V genes explain less than half of this, and the remainder is unexplained. This sample holds about 160,000 clones; about nine tenths were observed only once. The ten largest make up about 3.3% of the sample. The time point tag for this specimen amounts to: about 28 days (+/-7) after the second vaccine dose. The sequencing here drew on peripheral blood, taken 28 days after the second AZD1222 dose. These receptors came from an adult who received the AZD1222 COVID-19 vaccine.

The rearrangement uses TRBV6-5 and TRBJ1-2; TRBD1 might be the D (6 bases). The CDR3 is 15 amino acids. In germline, CDR1 is MNHEY, CDR2 SVGAGI. V was pared by 5 bases and J by 4 bases, with 17 bases between. CDR3 in amino acids: CASSPGGGAAYGYTF. The CDR3 DNA reads as TGTGCCAGCAGTCCCGGAGGGGGGGCGGCCTATGGCTACACCTTC.

The V call is TRBV6-5, the J call TRBJ1-6, with D possibly matching TRBD1 (6 bases). Trimming cost V 0 bases and J 9 bases, with 15 bases left between them. The CDR3 covers 16 residues. Germline CDR1 MNHEY, CDR2 SVGAGI. DNA of the CDR3: TGTGCCAGCAGTTACTCTGGGCAGGGACAAGGTTCACCCCTCCACTTT. This codes for CASSYSGQGQGSPLHF.

DNA for the CDR3: TGTGCCAGCAGCCAGGGAGGTAGTAACTATGGCTACACCTTC. The encoded protein is CASSQGGSNYGYTF. The chain links TRBV7-9 to TRBJ1-2, with D possibly TRBD1 on 5 matching bases. This CDR3 spans 14 amino acids. Germline CDR1 is SEHNR and CDR2 is FQNEAQ (reference sequence). V was cut by 5 bases and J by 1 base, with 11 bases left in between.

The chain employs TRBV6-5 and TRBJ2-1; a weak D match, TRBD2 (7 bases). The CDR3 has 14 amino acids. CDR1 and CDR2 (germline): MNHEY, SVGAGI. V was cut by 8 bases and J by 10 bases, with 21 bases left in between. The CDR3, as DNA: TGTGCCAGCCTTCCTAGCGGAGATACAGGGGAGCAGTTCTTC. This encodes CASLPSGDTGEQFF.

This chain joins TRBV11-3 and TRBJ2-1, with TRBD2 matching over 16 bases. V was clipped by 5 bases and J by 11 bases; unmatched bases: 15. Germline lookup yields CDR1 SGHNT and CDR2 YENEEA. The CDR3 extends over 18 amino acids. CDR3 residues: CASSPAGLAGGQVDQQFF. For the CDR3, the DNA is TGTGCCAGCAGCCCCGCGGGACTAGCGGGAGGGCAGGTCGATCAGCAGTTCTTC.

The V call is TRBV2, the J call TRBJ2-7; no definite D call. The CDR3 is 13 amino acids. Trimming shortened V by 9 bases and J by 0 bases, and 12 bases separated the two germline ends. The germline CDR1 and CDR2 sequences are SNHLY and FYNNEI. CDR3 sequence reads: CARGVPPSYEQYF. CDR3 DNA sequence: TGTGCCAGGGGCGTGCCTCCCTCCTACGAGCAGTACTTC.

V is TRBV6-2 or TRBV6-3 and J is TRBJ2-7, with 7 positions matching TRBD1. The J segment lost 3 bases and the V segment lost 5 bases, leaving 16 bases of the junction unmatched. Germline CDR1 reads MNHEY; CDR2 reads SVGEGT. The CDR3 contains 17 residues. The CDR3 DNA is TGTGCCAGCAGTACGCCCCGACAGGGATACTCCTACTACGAGCAGTACTTC. The encoded protein is CASSTPRQGYSYYEQYF.

V is TRBV7-7 and J is TRBJ2-1; 9 positions match TRBD2. This CDR3 spans 14 amino acids. After removal of 5 bases from V and 10 bases from J, the junction contained 9 bases not matched to a gene. Germline V CDR1 and CDR2: SSHAT, FNYEAQ (reference sequence). The CDR3 sequence: CASSRGGLASEQFF. CDR3 nucleotide sequence: TGTGCCAGCAGCAGGGGGGGACTAGCCTCGGAGCAGTTCTTC.

This chain uses TRBV30 with TRBJ2-2, with 7 nucleotides matching TRBD2. CDR1 and CDR2 from the germline V gene are GTSNPN and SVGIG (reference sequence). The CDR3 extends over 13 amino acids. The V and J ends lost 2 bases and 5 bases, in that order; junction bases with no gene match: 2. The CDR3 nucleotides read TGTGCCTGGAGTTGGGGGGGAACCGGGGAGCTGTTTTTT. Its translation is CAWSWGGTGELFF.

The chain links TRBV11-2 to TRBJ1-2; TRBD1 might be the D (5 bases). CDR1 and CDR2 (germline): SGHAT, FQNNGV. The CDR3 contains 15 residues. Trimming removed 0 bases from V and 0 bases from J, with 8 bases in between. In nucleotides, the CDR3 is TGTGCCAGCAGCTTAGACGGGGGACCTAACTATGGCTACACCTTC. Protein sequence: CASSLDGGPNYGYTF.

CDR3 sequence reads: CASPLGQVGNQPQHF. DNA of the CDR3: TGTGCCAGCCCTCTTGGGCAGGTGGGCAATCAGCCCCAGCATTTT. The chain links TRBV21-1 to TRBJ1-5; the table gives TRBD1 as D, unverified against the DNA. TRBV21-1 is a pseudogene segment. The CDR3 totals 15 residues.

This clone was seen just once. The genes are TRBV5-4 and TRBJ2-5; tentatively, D is TRBD2 (7 bases). Between the trimmed V and J ends, which lost 0 bases and 5 bases, there was a span of 14 bases. Germline V gives CDR1 SGHNT, CDR2 YYREEE (reference sequence). CDR3 length equals 15 residues. Here the CDR3 reads CASSLDPGGPETQYF. Written as DNA, the CDR3 is TGTGCCAGCAGCTTGGACCCCGGGGGGCCGGAGACCCAGTACTTC.

The rearrangement joins TRBV7-2 to TRBJ2-1, with TRBD2 matching 7 bases. In germline, CDR1 is SGHTA, CDR2 FQGNSA. This CDR3 is built from 17 residues. After removal of 1 base from V and 2 bases from J, the junction contained 8 bases not matched to a gene. The CDR3 DNA reads TGTGCCAGCAGCTTAGAGAAGCTAGCGGCTCCCTACAATGAGCAGTTCTTC. Its protein is CASSLEKLAAPYNEQFF.

The V call is TRBV28, the J call TRBJ2-2; 7 bases line up with TRBD1. Germline CDR1 and CDR2: MDHEN and SYDVKM. The CDR3 has 13 residues. J lost 6 bases, V lost 6 bases, and 4 bases had no gene match. The CDR3 DNA is TGTGCCAGCAGAACACAGGGGCCCGGGGAGCTGTTTTTT. Encoded protein: CASRTQGPGELFF.

The chain recombines TRBV7-2 with TRBJ2-3, with a weak D call TRBD1 (6 bases). V was shortened by 6 bases and J by 4 bases, with 11 bases between the two germline ends. The CDR3 sequence is 13 residues long. Germline-derived CDR1 and CDR2 are SGHTA and FQGNSA. The chain's CDR3 is CASSRGISDTQYF. The CDR3 bases are TGTGCCAGCAGTAGGGGGATCTCAGATACGCAGTATTTT.